This T cell receptor (beta chain) was obtained from a study of long-term antiretroviral therapy in people with HIV. With survey level as its setting, the immunoSEQ assay was v3.0. Clones were sequenced by immunoSEQ multiplex PCR, and TCRdb holds only the in-frame ones, with some missing. The sample has about 21,000 clones; roughly 79% are singletons. CDR3 size: 17 residues. V shed 5 bases and J 5 bases; nucleotides not matched to a gene: 14. Per germline, CDR1 SGHVS and CDR2 FQNEAQ. The rearrangement links TRBV7-8 to TRBJ1-4, with 7 nucleotides matching TRBD1. Sequencing used unsorted PBMCs, obtained 2.2 years after starting antiretroviral therapy. The source is a middle-aged man with HIV. CDR3 region: CASSPTDTGVSNEKLFF. CDR3 nucleotide sequence: TGTGCCAGCAGCCCGACAGACACAGGGGTTTCCAATGAAAAACTGTTTTTT.